The rows below give T cell receptor beta chains drawn from one sample of a study of cytomegalovirus exposure and HLA in healthy donors. Method: immunoSEQ multiplex PCR; TCRdb's copy keeps in-frame clones and lacks some. The sample consists of about 130,000 clones, 82% of them appearing once. The sequenced material came from PBMCs. The receptor source for this set is a male donor in good health and CMV-seropositive. CDR3s include the opening cysteine and the closing phenylalanine or tryptophan. A D gene is named only where the DNA matches it firmly. Rows give clone size only sometimes, using once, few, many, or a class for an expanded clone.

D gene	V gene	clone size	J gene	CDR3 protein	CDR3 DNA
TRBD2	TRBV27	.	TRBJ2-7	CASSLSPELAGLGQYF	TGTGCCAGCAGTTTATCTCCGGAGCTAGCGGGATTGGGGCAGTACTTC
.	TRBV6-1	few	TRBJ1-2	CASSPDEAYGYTF	TGTGCCAGCAGCCCCGACGAGGCCTATGGCTACACCTTC
.	TRBV7-2	.	TRBJ2-7	CASSLVSGYEQYF	TGTGCCAGCAGCTTAGTATCCGGGTACGAGCAGTACTTC
.	TRBV4-3	.	TRBJ2-7	CASSRSHGRSGYEQYF	TGCGCCAGCAGCCGATCCCACGGGAGATCTGGCTACGAGCAGTACTTC
TRBD2	TRBV13	few	TRBJ2-3	CASSRWGFWAGGTDTQYF	TGTGCCAGCAGCCGGTGGGGTTTTTGGGCGGGAGGCACAGATACGCAGTATTTT
TRBD1	TRBV9	.	TRBJ2-3	CASSVGTGNLLDTQYF	TGTGCCAGCAGCGTTGGGACAGGGAACTTACTGGATACGCAGTATTTT
TRBD2	TRBV7-2	few	TRBJ2-5	CASSPGLAGAFEQYF	TGTGCCAGCAGCCCAGGACTAGCGGGAGCTTTTGAGCAGTACTTC
.	TRBV5-4	.	TRBJ2-3	CASSSLGAPSTDTQYF	TGTGCCAGCAGTTCATTGGGGGCACCCAGCACAGATACGCAGTATTTT
.	TRBV2	.	TRBJ2-7	CASKMGPLSEQYF	TGTGCCAGCAAAATGGGGCCCCTCTCCGAGCAGTACTTC
TRBD2	TRBV29-1	.	TRBJ2-7	CSVAGGDISRLPYEQYF	TGCAGCGTTGCGGGGGGGGACATTTCGAGGTTACCCTACGAGCAGTACTTC
TRBD2	TRBV19	.	TRBJ2-1	CASSIVVRSGGNEQFF	TGTGCCAGTAGTATAGTTGTGAGGTCGGGAGGCAATGAGCAGTTCTTC
TRBD1	TRBV5-1	.	TRBJ1-4	CASSSGQGLPNEKLFF	TGCGCCAGCAGCTCGGGACAGGGCCTACCCAATGAAAAACTGTTTTTT
.	TRBV5-1	.	TRBJ2-1	CASSIAESYNEQFF	TGCGCCAGCAGCATAGCGGAGTCCTACAATGAGCAGTTCTTC
.	TRBV7-2	.	TRBJ2-2	CASSLRTSPNTGELFF	TGTGCCAGCAGCTTGCGGACATCCCCCAACACCGGGGAGCTGTTTTTT
.	TRBV7-2	.	TRBJ2-4	CASSGGMGNIQYF	TGTGCCAGCAGCGGGGGGATGGGAAACATTCAGTACTTC
TRBD1	TRBV28	once	TRBJ2-3	CASVPGQRTDTQYF	TGTGCCAGCGTCCCGGGACAGCGTACAGATACGCAGTATTTT
.	TRBV6-5	.	TRBJ2-5	CASSYYQGETQYF	TGTGCCAGCAGTTATTACCAGGGGGAGACCCAGTACTTC
TRBD2	TRBV5-1	.	TRBJ2-3	CASSSHSGTDTQYF	TGCGCCAGCAGCTCCCATAGCGGGACGGATACGCAGTATTTT
.	TRBV6-4	.	TRBJ2-1	CASSGGGEQFF	TGTGCCAGCAGTGGAGGCGGGGAGCAGTTCTTC
.	TRBV5-1	.	TRBJ1-5	CASSLAGSDQPQHF	TGCGCCAGCAGCTTGGCCGGGTCGGATCAGCCCCAGCATTTT
.	TRBV5-4	.	TRBJ1-1	CASSPSEGGPEAFF	TGTGCCAGCAGCCCGTCTGAGGGAGGGCCTGAAGCTTTCTTT
TRBD1	TRBV9	.	TRBJ1-6	CASSVKPGQGYSPLHF	TGTGCCAGCAGCGTTAAACCGGGACAGGGGTATTCACCCCTCCACTTT
.	TRBV28	once	TRBJ2-5	CASSLFRAQETQYF	TGTGCCAGCAGTTTATTCAGGGCCCAAGAGACCCAGTACTTC
TRBD2	TRBV27	.	TRBJ2-3	CASPRASGRATDTQYF	TGTGCCAGCCCCAGGGCTAGCGGGAGGGCCACAGATACGCAGTATTTT
TRBD2	TRBV4-3	.	TRBJ2-1	CASSQGSGIQYNEQFF	TGCGCCAGCAGCCAGGGGAGCGGGATCCAATACAATGAGCAGTTCTTC
TRBD1	TRBV27	.	TRBJ1-5	CASSDQGADQPQHF	TGTGCCAGCAGCGACCAGGGGGCGGATCAGCCCCAGCATTTT
.	TRBV29-1	.	TRBJ1-2	CSVGKGLGDYGYTF	TGCAGCGTTGGGAAAGGACTTGGTGACTATGGCTACACCTTC
TRBD2	TRBV9	.	TRBJ2-7	CASSVAGDYEQYF	TGTGCCAGCAGCGTTGCGGGAGACTACGAGCAGTACTTC
.	TRBV7-2	.	TRBJ2-3	CASSWGVGSDSTDTQYF	TGTGCCAGCAGCTGGGGGGTTGGTAGCGACAGCACAGATACGCAGTATTTT
TRBD2	TRBV7-3	.	TRBJ2-3	CASSSSGSVADTQYF	TGTGCCAGCAGCTCTAGCGGGAGTGTAGCAGATACGCAGTATTTT
TRBD2	TRBV11-3	.	TRBJ2-1	CASSSPGLAGTEQFF	TGTGCCAGCAGCTCCCCGGGACTAGCGGGAACAGAGCAGTTCTTC
.	TRBV5-8	few	TRBJ2-4	CASRTGPDIQYF	TGTGCCAGCAGGACAGGTCCGGACATTCAGTACTTC
.	TRBV6-1	.	TRBJ2-5	CASTPSGGTQYF	TGTGCCAGCACCCCGTCTGGCGGGACCCAGTACTTC
TRBD2	TRBV7-2	.	TRBJ2-5	CASSSGGLAGGQETQYF	TGTGCCAGCAGCTCTGGGGGGCTAGCGGGAGGCCAAGAGACCCAGTACTTC
.	TRBV11-2	.	TRBJ2-7	CASSLAPSSNQQYF	TGTGCCAGCAGCCTAGCTCCCAGTTCCAACCAGCAGTACTTC
TRBD1	TRBV5-1	.	TRBJ2-7	CASTIRQGAYEQYF	TGCGCCAGCACCATCCGACAGGGGGCCTACGAGCAGTACTTC
.	TRBV6-5	.	TRBJ1-4	CASSSFPPRGGEKLFF	TGTGCCAGCAGTTCATTTCCCCCACGGGGGGGAGAAAAACTGTTTTTT
TRBD2	TRBV19	.	TRBJ2-5	CASSGLAVNKETQYF	TGTGCCAGTTCCGGACTAGCGGTTAACAAAGAGACCCAGTACTTC
.	TRBV4-3	.	TRBJ2-1	CASSQDGSSYNEQFF	TGCGCCAGCAGCCAAGACGGGAGCTCCTACAATGAGCAGTTCTTC